This T cell receptor (beta chain) emerged from a study of cytomegalovirus exposure and HLA in healthy donors. Study results and limitations: A later analysis showed that HLA-associated TCR beta chains had undergone more clonal expansion than equally common others. Later analysis identified about 15,000 TCR beta sequences associated with HLA alleles, using a false discovery rate threshold of 0.05.

PCR involved 60 Vbeta and 13 Jbeta primers. The protocol was immunoSEQ multiplex PCR, while the TCRdb copy is restricted to in-frame clones and leaves out a portion. The sample shows about 150,000 clones, about 85% of them seen only once. This CDR3 region has 15 residues. Trimming stripped 0 bases from V and 2 bases from J, with 10 bases between. The germline gives CDR1 SGHRS, CDR2 YFSETQ. About this clone itself: What it binds is not known.

The specimen sequenced was PBMCs. The V gene is TRBV5-1, the J gene TRBJ2-3; D is ambiguous. The source of this sequence is a man between 50 and 59 years old in good health and CMV-seropositive. The CDR3 DNA sequence: TGCGCCAGCAGCTTGGCGAGTCTTCCCACAGATACGCAGTATTTT. It translates to CASSLASLPTDTQYF. The full variable domain, in which reference TRBV5-1 and TRBJ2-3 provide the parts outside the CDR3, is KAGVTQTPRYLIKTRGQQVTLSCSPISGHRSVSWYQQTPGQGLQFLFEYFSETQRNKGNFPGRFSGRQFSNSRSEMNVSTLELGDSALYLCASSLASLPTDTQYFGPGTRLTVL.